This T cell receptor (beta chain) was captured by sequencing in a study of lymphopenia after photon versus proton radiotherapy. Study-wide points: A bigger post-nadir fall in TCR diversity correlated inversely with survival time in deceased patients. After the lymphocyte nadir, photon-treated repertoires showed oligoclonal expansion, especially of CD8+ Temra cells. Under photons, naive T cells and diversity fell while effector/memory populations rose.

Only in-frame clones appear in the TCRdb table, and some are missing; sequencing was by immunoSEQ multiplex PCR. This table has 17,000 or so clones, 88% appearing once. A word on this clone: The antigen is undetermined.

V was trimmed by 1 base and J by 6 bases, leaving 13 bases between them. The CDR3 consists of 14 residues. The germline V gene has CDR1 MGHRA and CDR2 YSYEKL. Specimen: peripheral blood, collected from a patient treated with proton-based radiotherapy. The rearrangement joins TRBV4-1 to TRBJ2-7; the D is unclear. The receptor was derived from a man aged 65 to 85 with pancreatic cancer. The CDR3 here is CASSQAAKSREQYF. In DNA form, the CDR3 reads TGCGCCAGCAGCCAAGCAGCCAAATCCCGCGAGCAGTACTTC.